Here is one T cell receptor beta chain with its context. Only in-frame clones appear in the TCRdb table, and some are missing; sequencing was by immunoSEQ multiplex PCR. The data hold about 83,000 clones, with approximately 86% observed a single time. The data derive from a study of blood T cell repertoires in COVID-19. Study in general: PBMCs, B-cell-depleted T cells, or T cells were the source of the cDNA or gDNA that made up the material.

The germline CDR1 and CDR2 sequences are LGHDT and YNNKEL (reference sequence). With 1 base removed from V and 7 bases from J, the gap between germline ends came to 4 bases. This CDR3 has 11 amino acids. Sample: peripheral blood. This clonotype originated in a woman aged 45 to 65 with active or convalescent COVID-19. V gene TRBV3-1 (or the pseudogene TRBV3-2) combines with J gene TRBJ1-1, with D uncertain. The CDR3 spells CASSQGYEAFF. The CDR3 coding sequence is TGTGCCAGCAGCCAAGGTTATGAAGCTTTCTTT.